This TCR beta chain was documented in a study of shared clonotypes between healthy human individuals (dated by TCRdb to the early 2020s). For context, the study as a whole: The cohort comprised a couple of women and a few men aged 18 to 49 years. To estimate repertoire size and how much clonotypes are shared between individuals, the study performed deep sequencing of blood TCR repertoires from about 5 healthy adults. To increase sequencing depth and limit assay-specific biases, TCR repertoire library preparation and sequencing were carried out by different laboratories using diverse techniques. Per donor, leukapheresis produced somewhere between about 0.9 and 9.5 billion PBMCs.

Using the deep immunoSEQ assay, TCR CDR3 regions were amplified from genomic DNA by multiplex PCR. For each cell subset, the extracted genomic DNA was distributed evenly across all wells of several immunoSEQ 96-well plates, and each plate served as one replicate. For unsorted PBMC, each replicate PCR was loaded with 250 to 300 ng genomic DNA, equivalent to tens of thousands of T cell genomes. Ten immunoSEQ deep assay plates were used to sequence the unsorted PBMC genomic DNA. Purified libraries were measured with a Qubit 3.0 fluorometer, size-checked on a Bioanalyzer 2100, and measured again with the KAPA Library Quantification kit. Every immunoSEQ 96-well plate was sequenced on a dedicated single-read 150-cycle Illumina NextSeq 550 flow cell. As for the original processing: Because the immunoSEQ output held only junctional sequences and lacked quality scores, the filtering could not match the filtering applied to full-length reads. Sequences were annotated with PyIR, a Python wrapper for IgBLAST v1.9, and V/J genes and CDR3 were assigned using IMGT germline references. Reads were removed for weak V/J assignments (E-value above 1e-6), missing CDR3, stop codons, out-of-frame junctions, or ambiguous translated residues. V3J clonotypes were defined as sequences sharing the same inferred V gene, J gene, and CDR3 amino acid sequence. The percentage overlap between two repertoires was calculated by dividing the number of shared unique clonotypes by the size of the smaller repertoire. Three approaches were used to assess repertoire richness: RTK rarefaction, the Chao1 estimator, and Recon v2.1 estimates of unobserved clonotypes. The source is immuneACCESS, and TCRdb retained only in-frame sequences with V and J called. Part of the clones is not carried over; for the studies checked, unresolved V genes explain less than half of this, and the remainder is unexplained. From that table come the V and J calls and clone size; the DNA was used to work out D and trimming. For this sample there are about 490,000 clones; 70% to 85% appear just once. The biggest ten clones account for 9.5% to 15% of the sample.

The donors were healthy, HIV-negative adults who had no recently reported acute infections or vaccinations. All donors were Caucasian adults living in Nashville, Tennessee, USA. For unsorted samples, tens of millions of PBMCs were counted and genomic DNA was extracted with the QIAamp DNA Blood Mini kit. Blood was obtained by leukapheresis, after which PBMCs were separated by Ficoll-Histopaque density gradient centrifugation and cryopreserved in liquid nitrogen vapor phase. The research as a whole found: Pairwise subsampling indicated that sequencing depth was expected to affect the degree of clonotype sharing among donors. Because the study included a small number of donors, the genetic and exposure-history diversity represented was limited. Sampling was restricted to blood, and TCR repertoires in tissues likely differ from the TCR repertoires found in blood.

V is reduced by 2 bases and J by 3 bases, leaving a spacing of 9 bases between them. There are 13 amino acids in the CDR3, from cysteine to phenylalanine inclusive. CDR3 DNA is the only sequence kept; it has 39 bases, read in frame from the first base. The germline V gene yields SGHRS for CDR1 and YFSETQ for CDR2. Comments on this clone: Its target antigen remains unknown. Per-nucleotide qualities are absent, and no much larger clonotype sits a single base away.

The chain employs TRBV5-1 and TRBJ2-7, with the D segment possibly TRBD1 or TRBD2, each aligning over 5 bases. Sequencing was performed on PBMCs. This receptor was taken from a middle-aged woman in good health. Some clones in this sample may be carry-over from other donors' samples. The bases are TGCGCCAGCAGCTTACGGGACGGCTACGAGCAGTACTTC. The encoded protein is CASSLRDGYEQYF.